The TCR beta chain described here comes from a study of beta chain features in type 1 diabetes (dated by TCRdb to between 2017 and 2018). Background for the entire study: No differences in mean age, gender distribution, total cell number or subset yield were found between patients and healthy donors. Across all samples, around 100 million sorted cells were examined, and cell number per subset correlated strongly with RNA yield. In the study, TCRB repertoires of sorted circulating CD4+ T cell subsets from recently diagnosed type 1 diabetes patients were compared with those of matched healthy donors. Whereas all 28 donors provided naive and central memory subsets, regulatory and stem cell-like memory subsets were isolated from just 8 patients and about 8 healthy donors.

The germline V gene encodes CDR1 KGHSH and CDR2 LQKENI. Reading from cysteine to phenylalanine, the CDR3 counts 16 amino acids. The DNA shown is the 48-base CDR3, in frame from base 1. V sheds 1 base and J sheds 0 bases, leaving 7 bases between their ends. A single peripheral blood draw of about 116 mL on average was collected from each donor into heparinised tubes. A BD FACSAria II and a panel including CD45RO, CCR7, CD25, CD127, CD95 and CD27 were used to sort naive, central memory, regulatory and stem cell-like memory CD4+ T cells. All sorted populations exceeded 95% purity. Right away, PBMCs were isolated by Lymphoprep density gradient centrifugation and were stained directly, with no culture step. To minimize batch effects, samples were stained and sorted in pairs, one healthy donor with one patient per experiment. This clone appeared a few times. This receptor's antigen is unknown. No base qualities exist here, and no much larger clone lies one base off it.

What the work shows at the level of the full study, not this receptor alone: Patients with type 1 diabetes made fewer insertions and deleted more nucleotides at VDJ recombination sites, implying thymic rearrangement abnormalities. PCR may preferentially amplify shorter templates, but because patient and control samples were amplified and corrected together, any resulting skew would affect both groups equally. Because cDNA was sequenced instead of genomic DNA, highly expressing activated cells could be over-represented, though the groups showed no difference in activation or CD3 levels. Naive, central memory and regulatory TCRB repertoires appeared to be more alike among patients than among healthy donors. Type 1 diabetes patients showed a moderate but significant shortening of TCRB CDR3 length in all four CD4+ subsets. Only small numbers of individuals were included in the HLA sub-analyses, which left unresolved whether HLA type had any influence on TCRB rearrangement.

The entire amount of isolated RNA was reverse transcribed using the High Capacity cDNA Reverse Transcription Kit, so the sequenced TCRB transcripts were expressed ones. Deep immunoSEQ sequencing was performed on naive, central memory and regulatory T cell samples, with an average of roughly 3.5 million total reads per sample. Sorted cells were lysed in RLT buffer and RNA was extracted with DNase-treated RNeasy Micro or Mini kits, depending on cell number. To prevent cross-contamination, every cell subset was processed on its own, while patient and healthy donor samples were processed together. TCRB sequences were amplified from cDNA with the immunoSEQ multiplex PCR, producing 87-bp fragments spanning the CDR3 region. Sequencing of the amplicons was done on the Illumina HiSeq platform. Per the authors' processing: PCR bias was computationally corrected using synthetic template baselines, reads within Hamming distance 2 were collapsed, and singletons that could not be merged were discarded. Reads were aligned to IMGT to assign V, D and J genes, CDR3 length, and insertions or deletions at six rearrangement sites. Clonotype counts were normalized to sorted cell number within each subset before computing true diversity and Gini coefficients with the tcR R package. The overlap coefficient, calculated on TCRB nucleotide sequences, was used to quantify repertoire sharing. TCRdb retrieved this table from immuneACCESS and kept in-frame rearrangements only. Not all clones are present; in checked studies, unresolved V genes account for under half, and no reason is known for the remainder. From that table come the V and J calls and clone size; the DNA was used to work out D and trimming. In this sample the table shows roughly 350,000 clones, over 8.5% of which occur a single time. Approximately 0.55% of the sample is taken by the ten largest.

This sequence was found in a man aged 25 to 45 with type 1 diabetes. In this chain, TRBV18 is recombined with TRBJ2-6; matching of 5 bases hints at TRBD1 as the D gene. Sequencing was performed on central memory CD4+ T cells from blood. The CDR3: CASSPLQGSGANVLTF. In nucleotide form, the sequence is TGTGCCAGCTCACCACTGCAGGGCTCTGGGGCCAACGTCCTGACTTTC. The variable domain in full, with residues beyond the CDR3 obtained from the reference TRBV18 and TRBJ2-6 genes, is NAGVMQNPRHLVRRRGQEARLRCSPMKGHSHVYWYRQLPEEGLKFMVYLQKENIIDESGMPKERFSAEFPKEGPSILRIQQVVRGDSAAYFCASSPLQGSGANVLTFGAGSRLTVL.